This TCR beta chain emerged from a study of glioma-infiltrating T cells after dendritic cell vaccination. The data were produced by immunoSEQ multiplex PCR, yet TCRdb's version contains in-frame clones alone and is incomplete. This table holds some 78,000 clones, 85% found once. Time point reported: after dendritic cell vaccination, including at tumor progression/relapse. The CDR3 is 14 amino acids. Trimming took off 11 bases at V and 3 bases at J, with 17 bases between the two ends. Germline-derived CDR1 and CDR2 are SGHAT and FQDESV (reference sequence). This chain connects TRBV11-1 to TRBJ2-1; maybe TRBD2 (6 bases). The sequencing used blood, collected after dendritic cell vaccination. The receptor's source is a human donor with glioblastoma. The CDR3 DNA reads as TGTGCCGCCAGTGACGGAGGGGACTACAATGAGCAGTTCTTC. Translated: CAASDGGDYNEQFF.